This TCR beta chain was documented in a study of shared clonotypes between healthy human individuals. The method was immunoSEQ multiplex PCR; TCRdb's version includes in-frame clones alone and lacks a portion of them. The sample consists of over a million clones, about 80% of them appearing once. This CDR3 has 15 amino acids. With 5 bases clipped from V and 5 bases from J, the junction kept 11 bases outside the gene matches. CDR1 and CDR2 from the germline V gene are SNHLY and FYNNEI. Material for sequencing was memory CD4+ T cells sorted from blood. The sample's subset: CD45RA-negative fraction. The receptor was isolated from a man between 18 and 35 years old in good health. V gene TRBV2 combines with J gene TRBJ2-5, with TRBD1 matching 7 bases. The CDR3 is CASSTEQGYVETQYF. The CDR3 nucleotides are TGTGCCAGCAGTACGGAACAGGGGTACGTTGAGACCCAGTACTTC.